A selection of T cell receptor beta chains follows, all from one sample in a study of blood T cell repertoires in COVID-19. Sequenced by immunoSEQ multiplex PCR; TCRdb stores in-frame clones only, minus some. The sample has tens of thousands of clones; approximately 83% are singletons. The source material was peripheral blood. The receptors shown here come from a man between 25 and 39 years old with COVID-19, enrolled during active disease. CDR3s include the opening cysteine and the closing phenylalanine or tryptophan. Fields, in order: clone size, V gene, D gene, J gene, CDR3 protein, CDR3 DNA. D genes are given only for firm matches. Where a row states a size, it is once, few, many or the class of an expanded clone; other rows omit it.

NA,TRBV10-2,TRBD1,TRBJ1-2,CASTPKTGGAGYTF,TGCGCCAGCACCCCGAAGACAGGGGGTGCTGGCTACACCTTC
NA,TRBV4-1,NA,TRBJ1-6,CASSQVVGAVAYSPLHF,TGCGCCAGCAGCCAAGTAGTGGGGGCTGTTGCATATTCACCCCTCCACTTT
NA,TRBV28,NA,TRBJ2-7,CASSLTGMNEQYF,TGTGCCAGCAGTTTAACCGGGATGAACGAGCAGTACTTC
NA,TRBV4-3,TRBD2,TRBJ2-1,CVSSPYRAGSSDEQFF,TGCGTCAGCAGCCCATATAGAGCGGGGTCGTCCGATGAGCAGTTCTTC
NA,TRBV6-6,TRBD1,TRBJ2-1,CASSYHATGGRDEQFF,TGTGCCAGCAGTTATCATGCGACAGGGGGAAGGGATGAGCAGTTCTTC
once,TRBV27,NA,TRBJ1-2,CASSLSRGIRSMANYGYTF,TGTGCCAGCAGTTTATCTAGGGGGATTCGTAGTATGGCTAACTATGGCTACACCTTC
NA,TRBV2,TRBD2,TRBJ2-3,CASTGGVGGTDTQYF,TGTGCCAGCACCGGGGGGGTGGGAGGCACAGATACGCAGTATTTT
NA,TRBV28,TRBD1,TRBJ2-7,CASSSTLGQVLRYEQYF,TGTGCCAGCAGTTCCACCCTCGGACAGGTACTTCGCTACGAGCAGTACTTC
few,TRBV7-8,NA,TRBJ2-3,CASSLVPGVTTGTQYF,TGTGCCAGCAGCTTGGTCCCGGGAGTGACGACCGGCACGCAGTATTTT
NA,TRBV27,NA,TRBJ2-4,CASSPRVGAKNIQYF,TGTGCCAGCAGTCCCAGGGTCGGAGCCAAAAACATTCAGTACTTC
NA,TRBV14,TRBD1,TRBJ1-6,CASSPTGGRGNSPLHF,TGTGCCAGCAGTCCGACAGGGGGCCGGGGGAATTCACCCCTCCACTTT
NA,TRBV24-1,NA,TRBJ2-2,CATSDPRTSTGELFF,TGTGCCACCAGTGACCCAAGAACTAGTACCGGGGAGCTGTTTTTT
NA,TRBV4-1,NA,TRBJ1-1,CASSQEVTGDTEAFF,TGCGCCAGCAGCCAAGAGGTGACGGGGGACACTGAAGCTTTCTTT
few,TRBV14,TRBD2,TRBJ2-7,CASSQGKLAGARYYYEQYF,TGTGCCAGCAGCCAAGGAAAACTAGCGGGCGCGCGTTATTACTACGAGCAGTACTTC
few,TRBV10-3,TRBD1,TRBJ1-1,CAIRQGMNTEAFF,TGTGCCATCAGACAGGGGATGAACACTGAAGCTTTCTTT
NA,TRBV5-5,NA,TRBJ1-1,CASSLVHSVFKAGEAFF,TGTGCCAGCAGCTTGGTACACTCAGTTTTTAAGGCAGGTGAAGCTTTCTTT
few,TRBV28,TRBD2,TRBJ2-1,CASTPAGGRYEQFF,TGTGCCAGCACACCAGCGGGAGGGAGGTATGAGCAGTTCTTC
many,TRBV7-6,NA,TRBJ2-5,CASSLEGGTQYF,TGTGCCAGCAGCTTAGAAGGGGGGACCCAGTACTTC
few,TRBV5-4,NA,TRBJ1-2,CASSQRETVYGYTF,TGTGCCAGCAGCCAAAGGGAGACCGTCTATGGCTACACCTTC
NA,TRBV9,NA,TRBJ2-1,CASSVGTSNEQFF,TGTGCCAGCAGCGTCGGGACAAGCAATGAGCAGTTCTTC
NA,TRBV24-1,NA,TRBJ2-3,CATSGPPDTQYF,TGTGCCACCAGTGGGCCACCGGATACGCAGTATTTT
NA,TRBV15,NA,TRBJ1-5,CATSPRYQPQHF,TGTGCCACCAGCCCACGGTACCAGCCCCAGCATTTT
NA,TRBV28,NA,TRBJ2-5,CASSRVGLQETQYF,TGTGCCAGCAGCCGAGTTGGTCTCCAAGAGACCCAGTACTTC
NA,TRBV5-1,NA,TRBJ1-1,CASSFGGNTEAFF,TGCGCCAGCAGCTTCGGGGGAAACACTGAAGCTTTCTTT
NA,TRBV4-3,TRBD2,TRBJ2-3,CASSQAGTSGSTDTQYF,TGCGCCAGCAGCCAAGCCGGGACTAGCGGTAGCACAGATACGCAGTATTTT
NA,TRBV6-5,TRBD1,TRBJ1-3,CASSPGTEGNTIYF,TGTGCCAGCAGTCCCGGGACAGAAGGAAACACCATATATTTT
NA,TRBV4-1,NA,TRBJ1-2,CASSQDRGGGWRYTF,TGCGCCAGCAGCCAAGATAGGGGGGGAGGTTGGCGCTACACCTTC
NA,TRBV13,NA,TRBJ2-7,CASSSRDLSTYEQYF,TGTGCCAGCAGCTCCCGGGACTTATCCACCTACGAGCAGTACTTC
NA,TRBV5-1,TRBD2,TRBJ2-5,CASSDQRELETQYF,TGCGCCAGCAGCGATCAGCGGGAGTTGGAGACCCAGTACTTC
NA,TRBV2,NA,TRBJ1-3,CASSATAGNTIYF,TGTGCCAGCAGTGCGACAGCTGGAAACACCATATATTTT